One sample yielded the 8 T cell receptor beta chains listed below, sequenced in a study of radiation and T cells in renal cell carcinoma. TCRdb's table, derived via immunoSEQ multiplex PCR, lists solely in-frame clones and lacks some. The table includes about 130,000 clones, 70% to 90% detected once. Time point: baseline pretreatment blood. Treatment here: 15 Gy SBRT to primary tumor, nephrectomy 4 weeks later. The sample here was blood, taken from a patient whose treatment included radiotherapy and nephrectomy. The receptors stem from a woman between 50 and 59 years old with renal cell carcinoma.

The chain couples TRBV6-5 to TRBJ1-1; possibly TRBD1 for D (5 bases). Germline V CDR1 and CDR2: MNHEY, SVGAGI. This CDR3 is built from 14 residues. Trimming cost V 6 bases and J 0 bases, with 11 bases left between them. As DNA, the CDR3 is TGTGCCAGCAGGGACACCTTCCTGAACACTGAAGCTTTCTTT. Translated, it gives CASRDTFLNTEAFF.

This clone was recorded only once. The CDR3 DNA sequence: TGCGCCAGCAGGCTTCGACAGGGGGAGACCCAGTACTTC. It codes for CASRLRQGETQYF. The chain recombines TRBV10-2 with TRBJ2-5; 8 bases align to TRBD1. This CDR3 has 13 residues. Trimming took 6 bases from V and 5 from J; bases not matched to a gene: 5. CDR1 is WSHSY and CDR2 is SAAADI in the germline V gene.

J is TRBJ1-5 and V is TRBV10-3; no definite D call. Germline V gene data show CDR1 as ENHRY and CDR2 as SYGVKD. V dropped 0 bases and J dropped 2 bases, with 11 bases sitting between them. The CDR3 runs 16 residues. CDR3 DNA sequence: TGTGCCATCAGTGAGTCGATAGAGGCGGGCAATCAGCCCCAGCATTTT. It encodes CAISESIEAGNQPQHF.

This clone came up a few times. This chain links TRBV5-1 with TRBJ2-1; D uncertain. CDR1 is SGHRS and CDR2 is YFSETQ in the germline V gene. V was cut by 1 base and J by 6 bases, with 8 bases left in between. CDR3 length: 13 amino acids. CDR3 nucleotides: TGCGCCAGCAGCTTGCATGGGCCCAATGAGCAGTTCTTC. This sequence encodes CASSLHGPNEQFF.

The V gene is TRBV7-3, the J gene TRBJ1-1, with D hard to call. The CDR3 covers 13 residues. Germline CDR1 reads SGHTA; CDR2 reads FQGTGA. With 3 bases removed from V and 1 base from J, the gap between germline ends came to 6 bases. The CDR3 here is CASSFDQNTEAFF. CDR3 nucleotide sequence: TGTGCCAGCAGCTTTGATCAGAACACTGAAGCTTTCTTT.

This rearrangement joins TRBV5-5 to TRBJ2-1; D is undetermined. This CDR3 has 12 amino acids. Trimming cost V 5 bases and J 8 bases, with 11 bases left between them. The germline V gene has CDR1 SGHKS and CDR2 YYEKEE (reference sequence). In DNA form, the CDR3 reads TGTGCCAGCAGTCCCGATGCGGATGAGCAGTTCTTC. Protein sequence: CASSPDADEQFF.

This clone occurred a few times. The rearrangement links TRBV7-6 to TRBJ1-1, with no clear D. V shed 4 bases and J shed 0 bases, with 3 bases lying between them. Looked up from germline, CDR1 is SGHVS and CDR2 is FNYEAQ. CDR3 size: 12 residues. The CDR3 protein is CASSSMNTEAFF. As DNA, the CDR3 is TGTGCCAGCAGCTCCATGAACACTGAAGCTTTCTTT.

The J gene is TRBJ2-7, the V gene TRBV5-6, with TRBD2 matching 9 bases. There are 15 residues in the CDR3. Per the germline V gene, CDR1 is SGHDT and CDR2 is YYEEEE. V gave up 5 bases and J gave up 4 bases; unmatched junction bases: 10. The CDR3 reads CASSSLRAGGYEQYF. CDR3 nucleotide sequence: TGTGCCAGCAGTTCACTACGAGCGGGGGGTTACGAGCAGTACTTC.